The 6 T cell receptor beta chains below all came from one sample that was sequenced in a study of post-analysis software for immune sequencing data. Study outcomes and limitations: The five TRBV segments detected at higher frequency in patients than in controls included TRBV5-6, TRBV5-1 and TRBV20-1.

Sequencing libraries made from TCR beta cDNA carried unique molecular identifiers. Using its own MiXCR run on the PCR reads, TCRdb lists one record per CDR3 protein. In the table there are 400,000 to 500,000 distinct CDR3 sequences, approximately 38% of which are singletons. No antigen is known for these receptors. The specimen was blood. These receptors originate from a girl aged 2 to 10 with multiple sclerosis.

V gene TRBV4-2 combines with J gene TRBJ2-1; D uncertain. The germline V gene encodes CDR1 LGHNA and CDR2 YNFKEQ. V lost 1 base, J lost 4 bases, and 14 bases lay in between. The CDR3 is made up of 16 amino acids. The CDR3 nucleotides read TGTGCCAGCAGCCAAGTGACGGATTTCCCTTACAATGAGCAGTTCTTC. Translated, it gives CASSQVTDFPYNEQFF.

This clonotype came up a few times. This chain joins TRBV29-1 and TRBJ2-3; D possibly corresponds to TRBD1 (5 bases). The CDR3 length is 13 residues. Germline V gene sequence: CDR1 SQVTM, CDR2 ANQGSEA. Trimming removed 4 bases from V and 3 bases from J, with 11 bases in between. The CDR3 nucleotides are TGCAGCGTTGTAAGCAGGGTAACAGATACGCAGTATTTT. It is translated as CSVVSRVTDTQYF.

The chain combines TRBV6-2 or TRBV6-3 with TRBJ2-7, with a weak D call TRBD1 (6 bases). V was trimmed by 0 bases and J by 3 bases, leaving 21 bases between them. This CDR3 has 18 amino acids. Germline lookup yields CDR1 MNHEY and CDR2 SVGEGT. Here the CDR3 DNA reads TGTGCCAGCAGTTACTCAAGCCGGGACACCGGGCGTATCTACGAGCAGTACTTC. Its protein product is CASSYSSRDTGRIYEQYF.

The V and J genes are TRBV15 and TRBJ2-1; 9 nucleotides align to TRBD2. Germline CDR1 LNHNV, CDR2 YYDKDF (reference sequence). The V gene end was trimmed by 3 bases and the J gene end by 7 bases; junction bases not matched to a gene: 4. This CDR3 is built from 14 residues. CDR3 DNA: TGTGCCACCAGCAGGCGGGAGGGCCCGAATGAGCAGTTCTTC. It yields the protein CATSRREGPNEQFF. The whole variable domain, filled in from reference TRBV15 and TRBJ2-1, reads DAMVIQNPRYQVTQFGKPVTLSCSQTLNHNVMYWYQQKSSQAPKLLFHYYDKDFNNEADTPDNFQSRRPNTSFCFLDIRSPGLGDTAMYLCATSRREGPNEQFFGPGTRLTVL.

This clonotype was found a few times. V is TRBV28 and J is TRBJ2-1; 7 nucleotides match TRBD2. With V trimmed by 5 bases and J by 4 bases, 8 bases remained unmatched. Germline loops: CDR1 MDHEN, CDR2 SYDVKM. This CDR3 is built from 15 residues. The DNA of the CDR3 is TGTGCCAGCAGTCCGCGAGCGGGGTTATACAATGAGCAGTTCTTC. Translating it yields CASSPRAGLYNEQFF.

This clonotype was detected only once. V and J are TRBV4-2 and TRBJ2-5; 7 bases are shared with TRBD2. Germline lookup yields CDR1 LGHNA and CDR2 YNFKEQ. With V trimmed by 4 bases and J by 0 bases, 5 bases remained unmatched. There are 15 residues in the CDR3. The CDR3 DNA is TGTGCCAGCAGCCCCCGTACTAGCGACCAAGAGACCCAGTACTTC. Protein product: CASSPRTSDQETQYF.